This T cell receptor (beta chain) stems from a study of blood T cell repertoires in COVID-19 (dated by TCRdb to the early 2020s). General notes on the study: Collaborator samples came from the United States, Italy and Spain and covered acute and convalescent phases of COVID-19. The samples were drawn from the first 160 participants of the ongoing ImmuneRACE study and from about 1,200 subjects provided by 6 global collaborators. The repertoires were made available in a free public database intended to serve as a resource for research on the immune response to SARS-CoV-2. Where HLA class I and class II types were available, the types were taken from metadata supplied by the sample provider, not from assay-based typing. The prospective study material was composed of cDNA or gDNA derived from T cells, B-cell-depleted T cells, or PBMCs. A de-identified subject ID, COVID-19 status, age in years and sex were almost always included in the sample metadata. Subjects who had been exposed to COVID-19, were actively infected with it, or had recovered from it provided the deeply sampled blood TCRbeta repertoires that made up the dataset.

The immunoSEQ Assay, a bias-controlled multiplex PCR, was used to amplify TCRbeta CDR3 regions from genomic DNA. Under the source paper's analysis protocol: Nucleated cell counts per sample were estimated from amplification of reference gene primers within the assay. To quantify the absolute abundance of each unique TCRbeta CDR3 rearrangement, sequence reads were collapsed and filtered. Productive Simpson clonality was computed per sample as the square root of Simpson's diversity index over productive rearrangements. In its TCRdb copy, this immuneACCESS table keeps in-frame sequences only and misses some clones. Where compared with another copy, unresolved V genes explain less than half of these, and the others have no known cause. The V and J calls and clone size come from that table; D and trimming were worked out from the DNA. The sample records 300,000 or so clones, approximately 83% of which are singletons. The ten top clones hold approximately 4% of the sample.

Participants in the prospective study were aged about 18 to 90 years, lived in about two dozen United States geographic areas, and enrolled through a virtual design. In the prospective study, cohorts were assigned on the basis of participant-reported clinical history obtained from a screening survey and a study questionnaire. In the prospective study, whole blood, serum and a nasopharyngeal or oropharyngeal swab were collected from each participant by mobile phlebotomists. Prospective study participants could optionally give additional blood draws and questionnaires over a roughly 2-month period. Before DNA extraction, prospective study blood samples were shipped either frozen or at room temperature. Here is what the overall study found, with its caveats: The amount of clinical and demographic metadata varied by source and participant and was provided uncurated.

A note on this clone: Its antigen remains unidentified. No per-base quality is available; no much larger clone lies one base away.

The sample consisted of PBMCs or T cells enriched from blood (not recorded which). The source is a woman aged 40 to 50 with acute COVID-19.

The base sequence is TGTGCCAGCAGCGGGACAGGGGCACGCAATCAGCCCCAGCATTTT. Its protein is CASSGTGARNQPQHF. The sequence links TRBV6-5 to TRBJ1-5; the central 10 bases match TRBD1. From a lookup of the germline V gene, CDR1 and CDR2 are MNHEY and SVGAGI. V is pruned by 6 bases and J by 2 bases, leaving 4 bases of the junction without a gene match. The CDR3 has 15 amino acids, counting the end cysteine and phenylalanine. Just the 45-base CDR3 DNA is kept, in frame starting at base 1.